The rows below give T cell receptor beta chains drawn from one sample of a study of radiation and T cells in renal cell carcinoma. Libraries were prepared by immunoSEQ multiplex PCR; TCRdb keeps only in-frame clonotypes and omits some of them. The profile covers some 16,000 clones, with around 58% appearing a single time and approximately 10% taken by the ten largest. The source was tumor tissue, collected from a patient whose treatment was nephrectomy without radiotherapy. The source of these receptors is a man aged 50-59 years with renal cell carcinoma. Each CDR3 is given without its conserved first and last residue. Size values are once, few and many counts, or a class for expanded clones, and some rows have none.

>TRBJ2-3|.|TRBV11-3
ASSESGADTQY
>TRBJ1-1|.|TRBV7-9
ASSQQGAPGEAF
>TRBJ2-7|few|TRBV19
ASSGLDTYEQY
>TRBJ1-1|.|TRBV28
ASSHRGEAF
>TRBJ2-1|.|TRBV4-2
ASSQDGTSAYNEQF
>TRBJ2-7|many|TRBV7-2
ASSGGHRSIYEQY
>TRBJ2-5|.|TRBV4-3
ASSGFRGEETQY
>TRBJ1-2|medium-sized|TRBV29-1
SVDRGPNGYT
>TRBJ1-6|.|TRBV5-1
ASSRIYPGHGPLH
>TRBJ1-1|few|TRBV2
ASSDSAGTEAF
>TRBJ1-1|.|TRBV14
ASSQHREVSGEAF
>TRBJ1-2|.|TRBV5-1
ASSLWGTENYGYT
>TRBJ2-3|once|TRBV10-3
AASYRTTSTDTQY
>TRBJ2-7|.|TRBV4-3
ASSQEATRAYEQY
>TRBJ2-3|.|TRBV6-4
ASSDSGGATDTQY
>TRBJ2-2|.|TRBV19
ASSRTRGTSTGELF
>TRBJ1-5|few|TRBV4-3
ASSLGIGFDQPQH
>TRBJ2-7|.|TRBV6-6
ASRDRGGYEQY
>TRBJ2-3|few|TRBV27
ASSFYAGVHDTQY
>TRBJ1-4|once|TRBV5-6
ASSLGTVTNEKLF
>TRBJ1-5|.|TRBV21-1
ASSISRPQH
>TRBJ1-2|.|TRBV7-2
ASNGRGGGYT
>TRBJ1-2|.|TRBV30
AWLRGLGYT
>TRBJ1-5|few|TRBV27
ASSLNPMYNQPQH
>TRBJ1-6|few|TRBV6-5
ASSTGGSPLH
>TRBJ2-1|medium-sized|TRBV19
ASSPRTSGISDEQF
>TRBJ2-5|large|TRBV7-9
ASSLVGGSQETQY
>TRBJ1-1|few|TRBV5-4
ASSLQGPMNTEAF
>TRBJ2-3|many|TRBV6-4
ASSEGGARADTQY
>TRBJ2-3|.|TRBV10-2
ASSEGGVLADTQY
>TRBJ1-2|.|TRBV28
ASSAVDSPGNYGYT
>TRBJ2-7|once|TRBV10-3
ATTRAAGSYEQY
>TRBJ2-3|.|TRBV7-2
ASSLVRADTQY
>TRBJ2-4|once|TRBV18
ASSPGDGRAKNIQY
>TRBJ2-7|.|TRBV7-2
ASSLSLGDYEQY
>TRBJ1-5|many|TRBV27
ASSTGKNQPQH
>TRBJ2-7|.|TRBV2
ASSEMRWGSSYEQY
>TRBJ2-1|.|TRBV9
ASSESGSSYNEQF
>TRBJ1-6|.|TRBV6-5
ASSYQGRRGNSPLH
>TRBJ2-1|.|TRBV19
ASSMQLAGGENEQF
>TRBJ2-7|few|TRBV9
ASSVGVMGAYEQY
>TRBJ2-5|few|TRBV15
ATSLRSRPQETQY
>TRBJ1-1|medium-sized|TRBV30
AWSVLGMAEAF
>TRBJ2-5|.|TRBV7-3
ASSLTGGMGETQY
>TRBJ2-7|few|TRBV7-8
ASSLAVGSAYEQY
>TRBJ1-3|.|TRBV7-9
ASMGTWSGNTIY